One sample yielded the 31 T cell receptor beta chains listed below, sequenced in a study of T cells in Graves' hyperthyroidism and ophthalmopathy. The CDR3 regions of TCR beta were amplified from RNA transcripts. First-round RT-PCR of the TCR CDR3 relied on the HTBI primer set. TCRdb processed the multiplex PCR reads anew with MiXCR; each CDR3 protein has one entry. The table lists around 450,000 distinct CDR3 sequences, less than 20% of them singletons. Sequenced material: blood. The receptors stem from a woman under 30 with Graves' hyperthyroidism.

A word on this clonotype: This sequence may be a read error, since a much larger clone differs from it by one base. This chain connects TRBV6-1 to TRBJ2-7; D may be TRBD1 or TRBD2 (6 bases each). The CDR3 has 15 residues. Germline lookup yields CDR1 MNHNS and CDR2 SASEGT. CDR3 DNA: TGTGCCAGCAGTTTTGGGGGGCTTAGCTCCTACGAGCAGCACTTC. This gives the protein CASSFGGLSSYEQHF.

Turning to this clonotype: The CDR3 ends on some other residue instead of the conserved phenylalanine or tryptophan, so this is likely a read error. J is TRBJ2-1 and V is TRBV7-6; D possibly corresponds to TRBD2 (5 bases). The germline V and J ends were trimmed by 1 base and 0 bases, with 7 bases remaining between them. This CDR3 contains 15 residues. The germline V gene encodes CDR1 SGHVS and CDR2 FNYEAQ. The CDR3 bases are TGTGCCAGCAGCTTAGAGCGGAGCTCCTACAATGAGCAGTTCCTC. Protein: CASSLERSSYNEQFL.

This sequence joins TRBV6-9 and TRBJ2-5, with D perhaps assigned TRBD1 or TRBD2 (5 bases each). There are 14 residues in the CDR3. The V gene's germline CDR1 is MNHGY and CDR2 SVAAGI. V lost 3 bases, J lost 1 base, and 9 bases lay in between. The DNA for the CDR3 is TGTGCCAGCAGTTACCGGGGACCCCAAGAGACCCAGTACTTC. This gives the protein CASSYRGPQETQYF.

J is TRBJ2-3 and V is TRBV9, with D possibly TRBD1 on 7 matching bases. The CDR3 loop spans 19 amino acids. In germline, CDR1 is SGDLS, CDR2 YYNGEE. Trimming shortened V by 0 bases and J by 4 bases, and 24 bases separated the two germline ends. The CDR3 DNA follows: TGTGCCAGCAGCGTAGGAGCGTTGAGACAGGGAGGATTGGCAGATACGCAGTATTTT. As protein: CASSVGALRQGGLADTQYF.

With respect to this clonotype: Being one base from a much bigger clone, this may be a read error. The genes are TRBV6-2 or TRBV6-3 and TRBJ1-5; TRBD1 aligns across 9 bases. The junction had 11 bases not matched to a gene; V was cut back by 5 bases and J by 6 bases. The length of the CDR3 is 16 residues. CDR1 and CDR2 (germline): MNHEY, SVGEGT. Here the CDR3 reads CASSEAIGTGTQPQHF. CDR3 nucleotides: TGTGCCAGCAGTGAGGCGATTGGGACAGGGACTCAGCCCCAGCATTTT.

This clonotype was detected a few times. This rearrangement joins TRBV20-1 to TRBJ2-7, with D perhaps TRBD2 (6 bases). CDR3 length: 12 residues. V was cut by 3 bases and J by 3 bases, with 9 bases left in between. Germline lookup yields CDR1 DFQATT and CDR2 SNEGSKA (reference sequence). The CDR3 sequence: CSARWGDYEQYF. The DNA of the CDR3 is TGCAGTGCTAGGTGGGGGGACTACGAGCAGTACTTC.

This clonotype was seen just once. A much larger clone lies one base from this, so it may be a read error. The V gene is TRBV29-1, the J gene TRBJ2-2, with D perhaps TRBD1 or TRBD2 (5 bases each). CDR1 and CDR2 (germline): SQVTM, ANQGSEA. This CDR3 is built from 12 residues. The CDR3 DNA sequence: TGCAGCGCCTGGGACGGAGACGGGAAGCTGTTTTTT. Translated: CSAWDGDGKLFF.

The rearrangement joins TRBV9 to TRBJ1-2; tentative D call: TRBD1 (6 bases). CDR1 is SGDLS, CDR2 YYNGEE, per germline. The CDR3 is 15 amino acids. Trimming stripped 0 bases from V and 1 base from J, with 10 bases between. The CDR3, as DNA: TGTGCCAGCAGCGTAGGGGGACACCTTAACTATGGCTACACCTTC. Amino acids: CASSVGGHLNYGYTF.

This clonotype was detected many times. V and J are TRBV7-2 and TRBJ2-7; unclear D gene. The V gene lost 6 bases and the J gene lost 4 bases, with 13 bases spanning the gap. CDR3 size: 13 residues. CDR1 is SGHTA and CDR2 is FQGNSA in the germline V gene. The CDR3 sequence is CASSPDGWYEQYF. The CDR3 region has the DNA TGTGCCAGCAGTCCTGATGGGTGGTACGAGCAGTACTTC.

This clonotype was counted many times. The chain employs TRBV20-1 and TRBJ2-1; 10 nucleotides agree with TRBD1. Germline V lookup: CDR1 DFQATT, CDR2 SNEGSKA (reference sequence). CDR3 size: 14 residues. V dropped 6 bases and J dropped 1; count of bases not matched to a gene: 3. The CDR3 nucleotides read TGCAGTGCGTCGGACAGGGGGTCCTACAATGAGCAGTTCTTC. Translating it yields CSASDRGSYNEQFF.

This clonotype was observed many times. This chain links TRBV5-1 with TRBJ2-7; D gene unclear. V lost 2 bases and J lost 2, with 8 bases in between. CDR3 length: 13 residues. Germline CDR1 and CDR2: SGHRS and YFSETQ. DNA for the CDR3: TGCGCCAGCAGCTTCGCCAGCCCCTACGAGCAGTACTTC. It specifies CASSFASPYEQYF. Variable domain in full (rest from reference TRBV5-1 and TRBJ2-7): KAGVTQTPRYLIKTRGQQVTLSCSPISGHRSVSWYQQTPGQGLQFLFEYFSETQRNKGNFPGRFSGRQFSNSRSEMNVSTLELGDSALYLCASSFASPYEQYFGPGTRLTVT.

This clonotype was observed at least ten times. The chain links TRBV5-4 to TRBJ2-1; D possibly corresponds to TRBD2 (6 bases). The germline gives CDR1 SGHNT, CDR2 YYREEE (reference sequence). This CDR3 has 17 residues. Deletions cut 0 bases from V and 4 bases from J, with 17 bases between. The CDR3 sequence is CASSLVSWREAYNEQFF. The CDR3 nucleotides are TGTGCCAGCAGCTTGGTGTCTTGGCGGGAAGCTTACAATGAGCAGTTCTTC. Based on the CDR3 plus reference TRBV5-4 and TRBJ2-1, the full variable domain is ETGVTQSPTHLIKTRGQQVTLRCSSQSGHNTVSWYQQALGQGPQFIFQYYREEENGRGNFPPRFSGLQFPNYSSELNVNALELDDSALYLCASSLVSWREAYNEQFFGPGTRLTVL.

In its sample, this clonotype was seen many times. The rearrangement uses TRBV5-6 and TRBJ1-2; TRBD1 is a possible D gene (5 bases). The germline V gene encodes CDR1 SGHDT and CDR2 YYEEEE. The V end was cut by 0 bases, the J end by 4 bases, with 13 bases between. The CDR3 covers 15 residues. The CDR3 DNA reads TGTGCCAGCAGCTTGGAGGAGGCCGGGGCCTATGGCTACACCTTC. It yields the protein CASSLEEAGAYGYTF.

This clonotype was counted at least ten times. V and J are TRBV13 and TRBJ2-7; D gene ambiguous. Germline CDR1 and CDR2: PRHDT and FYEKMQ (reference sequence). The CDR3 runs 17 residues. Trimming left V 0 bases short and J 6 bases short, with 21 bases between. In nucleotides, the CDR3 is TGTGCCAGCAGCTTAGGCCAGGCGGCCAGGAAGCTGCCCGAGCAGTACTTC. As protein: CASSLGQAARKLPEQYF.

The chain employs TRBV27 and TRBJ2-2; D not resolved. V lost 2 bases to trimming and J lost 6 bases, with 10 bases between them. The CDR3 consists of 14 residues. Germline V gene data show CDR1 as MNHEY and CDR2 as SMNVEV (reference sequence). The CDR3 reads CASSLKGKAGELFF. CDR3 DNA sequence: TGTGCCAGCAGTTTAAAAGGAAAAGCCGGGGAGCTGTTTTTT.

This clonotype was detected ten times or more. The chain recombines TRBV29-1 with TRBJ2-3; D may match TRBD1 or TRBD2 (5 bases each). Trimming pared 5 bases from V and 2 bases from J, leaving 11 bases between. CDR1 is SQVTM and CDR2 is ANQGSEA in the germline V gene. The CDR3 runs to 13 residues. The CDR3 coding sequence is TGCAGCGTTACGGGGCGCTTCACAGATACGCAGTATTTT. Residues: CSVTGRFTDTQYF.

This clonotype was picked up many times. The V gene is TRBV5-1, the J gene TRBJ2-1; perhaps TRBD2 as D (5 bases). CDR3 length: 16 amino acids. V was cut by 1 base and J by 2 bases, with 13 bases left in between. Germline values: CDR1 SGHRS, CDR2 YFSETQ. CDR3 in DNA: TGCGCCAGCAGCTTGTTATCGCGGACTCCCTACAATGAGCAGTTCTTC. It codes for CASSLLSRTPYNEQFF.

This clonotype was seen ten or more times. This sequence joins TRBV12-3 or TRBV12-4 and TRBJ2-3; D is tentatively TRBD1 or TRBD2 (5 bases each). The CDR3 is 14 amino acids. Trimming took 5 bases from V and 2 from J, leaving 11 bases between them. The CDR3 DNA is TGTGCCAGCAGTGGGACGCCTAACACAGATACGCAGTATTTT. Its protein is CASSGTPNTDTQYF.

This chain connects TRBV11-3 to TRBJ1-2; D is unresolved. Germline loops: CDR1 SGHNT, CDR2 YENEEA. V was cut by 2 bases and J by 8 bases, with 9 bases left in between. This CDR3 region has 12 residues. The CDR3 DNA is TGTGCCAGCAGCTTACCTTTCGGCGGCTACACCTTC. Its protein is CASSLPFGGYTF.

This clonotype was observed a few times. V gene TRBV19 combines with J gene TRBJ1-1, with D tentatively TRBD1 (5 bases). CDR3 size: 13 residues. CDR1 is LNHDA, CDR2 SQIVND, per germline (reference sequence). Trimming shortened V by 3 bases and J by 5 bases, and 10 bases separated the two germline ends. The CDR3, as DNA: TGTGCCAGTAGTATGAGCGGGGGAACTGAAGCTTTCTTT. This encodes CASSMSGGTEAFF.

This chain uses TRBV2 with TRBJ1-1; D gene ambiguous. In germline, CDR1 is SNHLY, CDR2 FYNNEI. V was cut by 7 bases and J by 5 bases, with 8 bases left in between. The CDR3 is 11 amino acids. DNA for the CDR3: TGTGCCAGCATCATATGGACTGAAGCTTTCTTT. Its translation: CASIIWTEAFF.

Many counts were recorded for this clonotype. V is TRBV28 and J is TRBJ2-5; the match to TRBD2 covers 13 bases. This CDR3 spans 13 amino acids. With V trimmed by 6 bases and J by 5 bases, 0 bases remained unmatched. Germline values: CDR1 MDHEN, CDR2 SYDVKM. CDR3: CASRLAGGETQYF. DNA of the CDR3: TGTGCCAGCAGACTAGCGGGAGGGGAGACCCAGTACTTC.

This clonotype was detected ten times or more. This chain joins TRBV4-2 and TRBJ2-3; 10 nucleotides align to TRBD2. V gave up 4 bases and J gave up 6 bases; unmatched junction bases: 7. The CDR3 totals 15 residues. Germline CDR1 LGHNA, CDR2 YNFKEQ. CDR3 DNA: TGTGCCAGCAGCCCACACAGCGGGGGGGTCGATACGCAGTATTTT. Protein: CASSPHSGGVDTQYF.

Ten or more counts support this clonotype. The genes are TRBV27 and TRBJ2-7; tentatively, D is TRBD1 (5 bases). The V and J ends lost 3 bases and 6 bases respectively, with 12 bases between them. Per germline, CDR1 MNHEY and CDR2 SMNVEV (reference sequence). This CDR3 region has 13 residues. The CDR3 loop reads CASSFSGIPEQYF. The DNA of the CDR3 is TGTGCCAGCAGTTTCTCAGGGATTCCCGAGCAGTACTTC.

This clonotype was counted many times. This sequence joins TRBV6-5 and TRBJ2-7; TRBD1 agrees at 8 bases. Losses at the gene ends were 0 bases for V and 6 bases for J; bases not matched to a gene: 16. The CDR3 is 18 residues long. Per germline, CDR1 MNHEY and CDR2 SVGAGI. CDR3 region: CASSYSGVIGRGRGEQYF. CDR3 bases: TGTGCCAGCAGTTACTCCGGCGTGATTGGCAGGGGGCGCGGCGAGCAGTACTTC.

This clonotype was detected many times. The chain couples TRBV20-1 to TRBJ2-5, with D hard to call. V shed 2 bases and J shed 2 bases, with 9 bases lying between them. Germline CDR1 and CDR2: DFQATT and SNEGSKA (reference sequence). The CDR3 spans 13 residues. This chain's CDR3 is CSARQLPQETQYF. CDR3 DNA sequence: TGCAGTGCTAGACAGCTCCCACAAGAGACCCAGTACTTC.

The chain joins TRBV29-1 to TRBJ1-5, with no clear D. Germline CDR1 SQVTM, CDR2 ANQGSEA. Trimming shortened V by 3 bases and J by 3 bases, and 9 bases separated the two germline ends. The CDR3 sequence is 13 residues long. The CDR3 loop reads CSVDRRSNQPQHF. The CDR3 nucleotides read TGCAGCGTTGACCGACGGTCCAATCAGCCCCAGCATTTT.

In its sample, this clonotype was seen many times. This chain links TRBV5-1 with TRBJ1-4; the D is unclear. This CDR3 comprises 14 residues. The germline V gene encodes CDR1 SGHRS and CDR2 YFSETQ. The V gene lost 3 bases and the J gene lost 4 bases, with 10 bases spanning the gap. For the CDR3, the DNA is TGCGCCAGCAGCTCCCCCGAAGTTAATGAAAAACTGTTTTTT. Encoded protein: CASSSPEVNEKLFF.

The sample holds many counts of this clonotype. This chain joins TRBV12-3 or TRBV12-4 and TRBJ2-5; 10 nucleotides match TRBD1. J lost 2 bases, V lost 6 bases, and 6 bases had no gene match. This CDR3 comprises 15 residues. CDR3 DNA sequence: TGTGCCAGCAGCCCGACAGGGGGCTGGCAAGAGACCCAGTACTTC. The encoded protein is CASSPTGGWQETQYF.

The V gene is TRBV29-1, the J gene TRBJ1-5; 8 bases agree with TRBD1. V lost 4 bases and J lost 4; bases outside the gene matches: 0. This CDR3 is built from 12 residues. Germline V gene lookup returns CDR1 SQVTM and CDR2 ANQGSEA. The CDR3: CSVGQGNQPQHF. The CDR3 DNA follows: TGCAGCGTTGGACAGGGGAATCAGCCCCAGCATTTT. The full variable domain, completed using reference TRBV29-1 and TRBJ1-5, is SAVISQKPSRDICQRGTSLTIQCQVDSQVTMMFWYRQQPGQSLTLIATANQGSEATYESGFVIDKFPISRPNLTFSTLTVSNMSPEDSSIYLCSVGQGNQPQHFGDGTRLSIL.

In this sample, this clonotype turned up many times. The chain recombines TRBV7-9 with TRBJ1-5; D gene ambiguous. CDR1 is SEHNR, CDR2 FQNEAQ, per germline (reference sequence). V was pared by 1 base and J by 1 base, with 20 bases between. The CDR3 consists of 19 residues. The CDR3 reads CASSLVGSAGQGSNQPQHF. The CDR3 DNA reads TGTGCCAGCAGCTTAGTGGGATCGGCAGGTCAAGGGAGCAATCAGCCCCAGCATTTT.